These 12 T cell receptor beta chains were sequenced from one sample in a study of radiation and T cells in renal cell carcinoma. This sample's time point: blood 4 weeks post-SBRT, at nephrectomy. The treatment denotes: 15 Gy SBRT to primary tumor, nephrectomy 4 weeks later. Data came from immunoSEQ multiplex PCR; TCRdb stores just in-frame clones and leaves some out. The sample contains under 35,000 clones, roughly 80% of which appear only once. This material consisted of blood, taken from a patient whose treatment included radiotherapy and nephrectomy. These receptors all come from a man aged 55 to 69 with renal cell carcinoma.

The genes are TRBV5-1 and TRBJ2-1, with 7 bases aligning to TRBD2. CDR1 is SGHRS and CDR2 is YFSETQ in the germline V gene. The V gene end was trimmed by 0 bases and the J gene end by 3 bases; junction bases not matched to a gene: 3. The CDR3 covers 15 residues. CDR3 amino acids: CASSLEGTNYNEQFF. DNA for the CDR3: TGCGCCAGCAGCTTGGAAGGGACTAACTACAATGAGCAGTTCTTC.

The chain has TRBV7-9 and TRBJ2-4; TRBD2 might be the D (5 bases). V lost 5 bases, J lost 7 bases, and 21 bases lay in between. The CDR3 is made up of 16 amino acids. Germline V gives CDR1 SEHNR, CDR2 FQNEAQ (reference sequence). In DNA, the CDR3 is TGTGCCAGCAGCCCCAATCGTCGCGGGTCGGGCAACATTCAGTACTTC. Amino acids: CASSPNRRGSGNIQYF.

The V call is TRBV11-2, the J call TRBJ2-7; TRBD2 agrees at 9 bases. The V gene's germline CDR1 is SGHAT and CDR2 FQNNGV. CDR3 length: 16 amino acids. V shed 4 bases and J 4 bases; nucleotides not matched to a gene: 11. In DNA, the CDR3 is TGTGCCAGCAGCTATCTAGCGGGAACAGCGCAATACGAGCAGTACTTC. Its protein is CASSYLAGTAQYEQYF.

Note on this clone: Compared with germline, one end of the junction differs, possibly owing to a read error. The V gene is TRBV12-5, the J gene TRBJ2-7; no firm D call. Germline V gene sequence: CDR1 LGHNT, CDR2 FRNRAP. The CDR3 is 12 residues long. The CDR3 loop reads CASAILRATPMF. Here the CDR3 DNA reads TGTGCTAGTGCTATCCTCCGGGCCACTCCTATGTTC.

The chain couples TRBV19 to TRBJ1-1; D unclear. Trimming pared 5 bases from V and 1 base from J, leaving 8 bases between. CDR3 size: 13 residues. Germline CDR1 reads LNHDA; CDR2 reads SQIVND (reference sequence). This chain's CDR3 is CASSVNRNTEAFF. The CDR3 coding sequence is TGTGCCAGTAGTGTCAACAGGAACACTGAAGCTTTCTTT.

This clone was recorded once. The V gene is TRBV6-5, the J gene TRBJ1-2; no reliable D call. This CDR3 region has 11 residues. CDR1 MNHEY and CDR2 SVGAGI come from the germline V gene. Trimming left V 8 bases short and J 4 bases short, with 8 bases between. CDR3 bases: TGTGCCAGCGGTTCGAGCTATGGCTACACCTTC. It translates to CASGSSYGYTF.

The V and J genes are TRBV5-1 and TRBJ1-6; TRBD1 agrees at 10 bases. The CDR3 is made up of 18 amino acids. The germline gives CDR1 SGHRS, CDR2 YFSETQ. The trim removed 0 bases at V and 7 bases at J, leaving 10 bases unmatched. DNA for the CDR3: TGCGCCAGCAGCTTGGCCATCGGACGGGACAGGGGAAATTCACCCCTCCACTTT. Translating gives CASSLAIGRDRGNSPLHF.

J is TRBJ2-2 and V is TRBV7-9; D may be TRBD2 (5 bases). The CDR3 spans 14 residues. V shed 3 bases and J shed 0 bases, with 5 bases lying between them. Germline V gene lookup returns CDR1 SEHNR and CDR2 FQNEAQ (reference sequence). CDR3 nucleotides: TGTGCCAGCAGCTTCGGGGCGAACACCGGGGAGCTGTTTTTT. Its protein is CASSFGANTGELFF.

The rearrangement links TRBV2 to TRBJ1-5; the match to TRBD1 covers 7 bases. The CDR3 is 14 residues long. Germline trimming cut 3 bases from V and 5 bases from J; bases unmatched to any gene: 4. The V gene's germline CDR1 is SNHLY and CDR2 FYNNEI. This CDR3 is CASSDVGQYQPQHF. CDR3 DNA: TGTGCCAGCAGTGATGTGGGACAGTATCAGCCCCAGCATTTT.

This clone was recorded a few times. This chain connects TRBV5-4 to TRBJ1-5; TRBD1 aligns across 7 bases. Germline CDR1 is SGHNT and CDR2 is YYREEE (reference sequence). The CDR3 is 13 residues long. The trim removed 4 bases at V and 8 bases at J, leaving 6 bases unmatched. The CDR3 DNA reads TGTGCCAGCAGCCAAGGGGGCGGGGAGCCCCAGCATTTT. This translates into CASSQGGGEPQHF. Using reference TRBV5-4 and TRBJ1-5 for the parts outside the CDR3, the full variable domain is ETGVTQSPTHLIKTRGQQVTLRCSSQSGHNTVSWYQQALGQGPQFIFQYYREEENGRGNFPPRFSGLQFPNYSSELNVNALELDDSALYLCASSQGGGEPQHFGDGTRLSIL.

The chain carries TRBV4-1 and TRBJ2-7; D tentatively fits TRBD1 or TRBD2 (5 bases each). V was cut by 4 bases and J by 1 base, with 11 bases left in between. From germline, CDR1 is MGHRA and CDR2 YSYEKL. CDR3 length: 14 residues. CDR3 in amino acids: CASSLGTGSYEQYF. The CDR3 DNA follows: TGCGCCAGCAGCCTAGGGACGGGTTCCTACGAGCAGTACTTC.

This clone was seen only a few times. The chain links TRBV11-2 to TRBJ2-5; the match to TRBD2 covers 10 bases. V trimming: 3 bases; J trimming: 1 base; junction bases outside the gene matches: 5. Germline V gene sequence: CDR1 SGHAT, CDR2 FQNNGV. The CDR3 has 16 residues. DNA of the CDR3: TGTGCCAGCAGCTTCAGCGGGGGGGAGCCCCAAGAGACCCAGTACTTC. Translated, it gives CASSFSGGEPQETQYF. Full variable domain (missing parts from reference TRBV11-2 and TRBJ2-5): EAGVAQSPRYKIIEKRQSVAFWCNPISGHATLYWYQQILGQGPKLLIQFQNNGVVDDSQLPKDRFSAERLKGVDSTLKIQPAKLEDSAVYLCASSFSGGEPQETQYFGPGTRLLVL.